These 25 T cell receptor beta chains originate from one sample sequenced in a study of T cells in Graves' hyperthyroidism and ophthalmopathy. The investigators amplified TCR beta CDR3 regions from RNA transcripts. Carried out on the TCR CDR3, a first-round RT-PCR used the HTBI primer set. TCRdb re-derived calls from the multiplex PCR reads in MiXCR, one entry per CDR3 protein. The table shows 300,000 to 450,000 distinct CDR3 sequences, with about 15% occurring only once. The sequencing input was blood. The receptor source for this set is a woman in her sixties with Graves' hyperthyroidism.

The genes are TRBV4-2 and TRBJ2-1, with D perhaps being TRBD1 or TRBD2 (6 bases each). Germline CDR1 is LGHNA and CDR2 is YNFKEQ. The CDR3 runs to 16 residues. Trimming cost V 1 base and J 8 bases, with 18 bases left between them. The CDR3 bases are TGTGCCAGCAGCCAAGCGAGGGCCATGGGGGGCCATGAGCAGTTCTTC. Encoded protein: CASSQARAMGGHEQFF.

The sample holds many counts of this clonotype. J is TRBJ2-7 and V is TRBV13; 7 bases match TRBD1. The CDR3 is 14 residues long. CDR1 and CDR2 from the germline V gene are PRHDT and FYEKMQ (reference sequence). V lost 5 bases and J lost 0; bases outside the gene matches: 4. CDR3 DNA sequence: TGTGCCAGCAGCCAGGGACAGAGCTCCTACGAGCAGTACTTC. Its translation: CASSQGQSSYEQYF.

In its sample, this clonotype was seen many times. This chain uses TRBV10-3 with TRBJ1-1, with no clear D. Germline CDR1 reads ENHRY; CDR2 reads SYGVKD. The CDR3 totals 14 residues. The V and J ends lost 2 bases and 4 bases respectively, with 11 bases between them. CDR3 coding DNA: TGTGCCATCAGTGAGGTGAGGGAAGGCACTGAAGCTTTCTTT. Amino acid sequence: CAISEVREGTEAFF.

This clonotype was seen more than once but under ten times. This chain uses TRBV6-8 with TRBJ1-2; D unresolved. This CDR3 spans 13 amino acids. Trimming stripped 2 bases from V and 3 bases from J, with 7 bases between. Germline V gene lookup returns CDR1 MNHGY and CDR2 SAAAGT. The CDR3 region is CASSYERDYGYTF. Here the CDR3 DNA reads TGTGCCAGCAGTTACGAGAGGGACTATGGCTACACCTTC.

In this sample, this clonotype turned up many times. The rearrangement uses TRBV28 and TRBJ2-3; possible D gene TRBD2, 5 bases. V lost 6 bases and J 1 base, leaving 11 bases between the germline ends. The CDR3 runs 14 residues. CDR1 is MDHEN and CDR2 is SYDVKM in the germline V gene. The CDR3 coding sequence is TGTGCCAGCAGCCGTGGAGGCGGCACAGATACGCAGTATTTT. Translating gives CASSRGGGTDTQYF.

This clonotype showed up many times. The chain recombines TRBV30 with TRBJ1-1; TRBD1 is a possible D gene (5 bases). Trimming shortened V by 1 base and J by 7 bases, and 7 bases separated the two germline ends. This CDR3 is built from 11 residues. Germline CDR1 and CDR2: GTSNPN and SVGIG (reference sequence). This chain's CDR3 is CAWSGRGEAFF. The CDR3 DNA reads as TGTGCCTGGAGTGGGAGGGGTGAAGCTTTCTTT.

This clonotype was seen more than once but under ten times. The rearrangement links TRBV20-1 to TRBJ1-2; TRBD1 might be the D (6 bases). Germline CDR1 DFQATT, CDR2 SNEGSKA (reference sequence). With 4 bases removed from V and 1 base from J, the gap between germline ends came to 16 bases. The CDR3 has 15 residues. CDR3 region: CSAKSGQGSNYGYTF. The CDR3 nucleotides are TGCAGTGCTAAGTCAGGGCAGGGGAGTAACTATGGCTACACCTTC.

This clonotype was seen many times. The CDR3 bases are TGTGCCAGCAGTGAAGTGGGGATGGAGCAGTTCTTC. As protein: CASSEVGMEQFF. The chain joins TRBV2 to TRBJ2-1; D not resolved. This CDR3 is built from 12 residues. V lost 1 base to trimming and J lost 10 bases, with 8 bases between them. Germline CDR1 reads SNHLY; CDR2 reads FYNNEI.

This clonotype was counted many times. The chain combines TRBV7-2 with TRBJ2-1, with 10 nucleotides matching TRBD2. The CDR3 is made up of 19 amino acids. The germline CDR1 and CDR2 sequences are SGHTA and FQGNSA. J lost 0 bases, V lost 4 bases, and 12 bases had no gene match. The CDR3 region is CASSSPRTSGTSSYNEQFF. The CDR3 DNA reads as TGTGCCAGCAGCTCACCCCGGACTAGCGGAACCAGCTCCTACAATGAGCAGTTCTTC.

The rearrangement links TRBV6-1 to TRBJ2-2; weak D call: TRBD1 (5 bases). The CDR3 loop spans 13 amino acids. The germline CDR1 and CDR2 sequences are MNHNS and SASEGT. Trimming shortened V by 5 bases and J by 4 bases, and 8 bases separated the two germline ends. Here the CDR3 DNA reads TGTGCCAGCAGTCGACAGCCCACCGGGGAGCTGTTTTTT. Its translation: CASSRQPTGELFF.

This clonotype was seen a handful of times. The genes are TRBV7-9 and TRBJ2-4, with D hard to call. The germline V and J ends were trimmed by 2 bases and 4 bases, with 9 bases remaining between them. CDR1 and CDR2 (germline): SEHNR, FQNEAQ (reference sequence). CDR3 length: 14 residues. The CDR3 protein is CASSLKERKNIQYF. DNA for the CDR3: TGTGCCAGCAGCTTAAAAGAACGGAAAAACATTCAGTACTTC.

This clonotype was seen repeatedly, ten times or more. The chain joins TRBV6-5 to TRBJ1-2, with D perhaps matching TRBD1 (6 bases). In germline, CDR1 is MNHEY, CDR2 SVGAGI. The CDR3 spans 15 residues. Trimming pared 2 bases from V and 5 bases from J, leaving 15 bases between. The CDR3 spells CASSYNREKAYGYTF. DNA of the CDR3: TGTGCCAGCAGTTACAACAGGGAAAAAGCGTATGGCTACACCTTC.

V gene TRBV6-1 combines with J gene TRBJ2-7; 9 bases fit TRBD1. V lost 7 bases to trimming and J lost 4 bases; unmatched junction nucleotides: 11. The CDR3 totals 15 residues. Per the germline V gene, CDR1 is MNHNS and CDR2 is SASEGT. CDR3 loop: CASNLGGQGNYEQYF. CDR3 sequence (DNA): TGTGCCAGCAACCTCGGAGGACAGGGGAATTACGAGCAGTACTTC.

As regards this clonotype: With a much larger clone just one base away, this may be a read error. The chain uses TRBV9 and TRBJ2-1; no clear D gene. This CDR3 comprises 16 residues. CDR1 is SGDLS, CDR2 YYNGEE, per germline. The CDR3: CASSVDPGPLYNQQFF. Here the CDR3 DNA reads TGTGCCAGCAGCGTAGATCCAGGCCCACTCTACAATCAGCAGTTCTTC.

This clonotype was picked up many times. This sequence joins TRBV7-2 and TRBJ2-3, with TRBD2 matching 9 bases. Germline CDR1 is SGHTA and CDR2 is FQGNSA. The CDR3 spans 15 residues. V dropped 4 bases and J dropped 6; count of bases not matched to a gene: 8. Here the CDR3 DNA reads TGTGCCAGCAGCTCCCTAGGCGGGAGGGTCGATACGCAGTATTTT. The encoded protein is CASSSLGGRVDTQYF.

J is TRBJ1-5 and V is TRBV5-6; D is perhaps TRBD1 (5 bases). This CDR3 has 13 amino acids. With 4 bases removed from V and 5 bases from J, the gap between germline ends came to 10 bases. Germline V gene data show CDR1 as SGHDT and CDR2 as YYEEEE. The CDR3 nucleotides are TGTGCCAGCAGCCATTCGGGGGATCAGCCCCAGCATTTT. Translation: CASSHSGDQPQHF.

For this clonotype: The junction departs from the called germline gene at one end, perhaps through a read error. The chain employs TRBV11-2 and TRBJ2-5, with TRBD2 matching over 15 bases. Germline lookup yields CDR1 SGHAT and CDR2 FQNNGV. This CDR3 has 16 residues. This CDR3 reads CASSLGLAGGLETQYF. In DNA form, the CDR3 reads TGTGCCAGCAGCTTGGGACTAGCGGGAGGATTGGAGACCCAGTACTTT.

Comment on this clonotype: A read error may explain this, as a much larger clone is one base away. The rearrangement uses TRBV28 and TRBJ2-7, with 8 bases lining up with TRBD1. CDR3 length: 15 amino acids. Trimming at V came to 8 bases and at J to 5 bases, leaving 14 bases not matched to a gene. Germline lookup yields CDR1 MDHEN and CDR2 SYDVKM. CDR3 coding DNA: TGTGCCAGCGCGACCGCGGGACAGGAGACCGACGAGCAGTACTTC. Amino acid sequence: CASATAGQETDEQYF.

This clonotype has a count of ten or more. V is TRBV2 and J is TRBJ2-3; the match to TRBD1 covers 7 bases. V was pared by 4 bases and J by 2 bases, with 3 bases of the junction left unmatched. Per the germline V gene, CDR1 is SNHLY and CDR2 is FYNNEI. This CDR3 contains 14 residues. CDR3 amino acids: CASSGDRNTDTQYF. The CDR3 DNA reads as TGTGCCAGCAGTGGGGACAGAAACACAGATACGCAGTATTTT.

The sample holds many counts of this clonotype. The CDR3, as DNA: TGTGCCACCCGGTGGGGCAATCAGCCCCAGCATTTT. It is translated as CATRWGNQPQHF. The rearrangement uses TRBV15 and TRBJ1-5; no clear D. Germline CDR1 and CDR2: LNHNV and YYDKDF (reference sequence). The CDR3 consists of 12 residues. With 8 bases removed from V and 2 bases from J, the gap between germline ends came to 7 bases.

CDR3 in DNA: TGTGCCAGCAGGACAGACAGTCTACAAGAGACCCAGTACTTC. Its translation: CASRTDSLQETQYF. V is TRBV28 and J is TRBJ2-5; D perhaps matches TRBD1 (5 bases). CDR3 length equals 14 residues. The germline gives CDR1 MDHEN, CDR2 SYDVKM. Trimming shortened V by 6 bases and J by 2 bases, and 13 bases separated the two germline ends.

This clonotype was seen many times. V and J are TRBV3-1 and TRBJ1-1; the D gene is possibly TRBD1 (5 bases). This CDR3 is built from 15 residues. V was clipped by 1 base and J by 5 bases, with 14 bases between them. The germline CDR1 and CDR2 sequences are LGHDT and YNNKEL (reference sequence). The CDR3 protein is CASSQGEGLATEAFF. Here the CDR3 DNA reads TGTGCCAGCAGCCAAGGTGAGGGGCTGGCAACTGAAGCTTTCTTT.

The V and J genes are TRBV29-1 and TRBJ2-2; D is undetermined. Germline V gives CDR1 SQVTM, CDR2 ANQGSEA. The CDR3 spans 13 residues. Trimming took 1 base from V and 5 from J, leaving 8 bases between them. CDR3 nucleotides: TGCAGCGTTGAAGGGGGTATAACCGGGGAGCTGTTTTTT. It yields the protein CSVEGGITGELFF.

The genes are TRBV12-3 or TRBV12-4 and TRBJ2-7, with D possibly being TRBD2 (7 bases). Trimming took 5 bases from V and 6 from J, leaving 14 bases between them. There are 13 residues in the CDR3. The CDR3 spells CASSGGGGGEQYF. In DNA, the CDR3 is TGTGCCAGCAGTGGGGGAGGGGGGGGCGAGCAGTACTTC.

In this sample, this clonotype turned up many times. The V and J genes are TRBV11-2 and TRBJ2-4; TRBD2 matches 8 bases. This CDR3 contains 15 residues. In germline, CDR1 is SGHAT, CDR2 FQNNGV. V lost 5 bases, J lost 6 bases, and 9 bases stayed unmatched. DNA for the CDR3: TGTGCCAGCAGCACCCCTTTAGCGGGATTAAACATTCAGTACTTC. Translating gives CASSTPLAGLNIQYF.